This TCR beta chain was profiled in a study of T cell responses to AZD1222 COVID-19 vaccine. Study conclusions and caveats: Females made up more of the donors, who were largely white British, and clonal diversity may have come out too low. Just a handful of AZD1222 recipients were seropositive at baseline.

To note about this clone: Its antigen is not identified.

This table comes from immunoSEQ multiplex PCR, and its TCRdb copy is limited to in-frame clones, with some not included. This table has about 150,000 clones, 90% appearing once. From germline, CDR1 is LNHDA and CDR2 SQIVND (reference sequence). The CDR3 has 13 residues. Trimming removed 5 bases at V and 5 bases at J, with 13 bases between. Material: peripheral blood, obtained 28 days after the second AZD1222 dose. This sequence joins TRBV19 and TRBJ2-7; D may be TRBD1 (7 bases). The receptor's source is an adult who received the AZD1222 COVID-19 vaccine. CDR3 residues: CASSSRGTDEQYF. Written as DNA, the CDR3 is TGTGCCAGTAGTTCACGCGGGACAGACGAGCAGTACTTC.